This T cell receptor beta chain derives from a study of early T cells in non-severe SARS-CoV-2 infection. Study context: The sequenced material was bulk RNA from unsorted whole blood, and its chains were unpaired. Whole-study findings and limits: Matching with VDJdb favored anti-spike CD8 responses (missing private and CD4 specificities).

cDNA molecules, individually, were tagged with unique molecular identifiers. TCRdb reanalysed the 5' RACE reads using MiXCR and keeps one entry per CDR3 protein. The sample lists under 65,000 distinct CDR3 sequences; over 10% were seen once. CDR3 length equals 12 residues. Germline CDR1 is MGHRA and CDR2 is YSYEKL. V shed 6 bases and J 6 bases; nucleotides not matched to a gene: 5. This clonotype was observed many times. Its antigen is unidentified. Sequencing used whole blood, obtained at baseline. This chain uses TRBV4-1 with TRBJ2-7; 7 nucleotides align to TRBD1. The receptor was isolated from an adult who was a healthcare worker with PCR-confirmed SARS-CoV-2 infection or an uninfected control (not recorded which). The CDR3 here is CASSPRTGEQYF. In nucleotides, the CDR3 is TGCGCCAGCAGTCCCCGGACAGGCGAGCAGTACTTC.